This TCR beta chain was identified during a study of Ad26.COV2.S vaccination and SARS-CoV-2 variants. Study overall: It was the COV1001 Ad26.COV2.S trial arm that included the donor.

For this clone: Its specificity is unknown.

Broader study findings: Spike-specific TCR breadth in vaccine recipients exceeded that seen in placebo recipients.

The CDR3 covers 13 residues. The ends were cut back, 3 bases at V and 7 bases at J, with 9 bases in the middle. From germline, CDR1 is PRHDT and CDR2 FYEKMQ (reference sequence). Treatment indicated: roughly 19 received Ad26.COV2.S at low or high dose, single or two shots; roughly five received placebo; per-sample allocation not given. It was on day 63 after the first vaccine or placebo injection that samples were taken. This adult donor, from Boston, was 18-55 years old. Assay: immunoSEQ multiplex PCR; the TCRdb copy retains only in-frame clones and omits some. Of 400,000 to 450,000 clones detected, 90% appear once; the ten largest clones hold 12%.

This sequence originates from a person between 18 and 65 years old who received the Ad26.COV2.S COVID-19 vaccine or a placebo. V usage is TRBV13 and J usage is TRBJ1-4; D unresolved. The specimen was peripheral blood, collected in a trial of Ad26.COV2.S vaccine versus placebo. The CDR3 bases are TGTGCCAGCAGCTTTTCGGGAAGTGAAAAACTGTTTTTT. Its protein is CASSFSGSEKLFF.